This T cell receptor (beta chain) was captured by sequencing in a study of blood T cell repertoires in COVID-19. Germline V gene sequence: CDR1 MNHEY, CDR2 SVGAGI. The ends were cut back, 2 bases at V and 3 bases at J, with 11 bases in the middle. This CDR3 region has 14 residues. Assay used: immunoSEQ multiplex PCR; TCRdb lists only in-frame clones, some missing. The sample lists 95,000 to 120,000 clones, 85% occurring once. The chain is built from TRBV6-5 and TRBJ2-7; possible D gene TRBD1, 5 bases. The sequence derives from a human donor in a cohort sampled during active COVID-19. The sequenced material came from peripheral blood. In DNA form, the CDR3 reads TGTGCCAGCAGTTACGGGCAGGGTGTCTACGAGCAGTACTTC. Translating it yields CASSYGQGVYEQYF.